The entry that follows covers one TCR beta chain sequence. The sample is drawn from a study of technical replicates of blood from a handful of donors. Sequenced by immunoSEQ multiplex PCR; TCRdb stores in-frame clones only, minus some. The table lists 70,000 to 85,000 clones, about 90% of them singletons, with about 0.26% in the top ten. The CDR3 is made up of 13 amino acids. Looked up from germline, CDR1 is SGHTA and CDR2 is FQGNSA. Trimming cost V 1 base and J 8 bases, with 11 bases left between them. The sequence was obtained from a human donor in good health. This sequence joins TRBV7-2 and TRBJ1-2; D ambiguous. The sequenced sample consisted of T cells isolated from PBMCs. CDR3 nucleotides: TGTGCCAGCAGCTTAGACGGGGTGAGAGGCTACACCTTC. Amino acids: CASSLDGVRGYTF.